Below, one TCR beta chain is given with its context. This clonotype showed up just a few times. It has no known antigen specificity. Within one base of it there is no much larger clone, and no base qualities were kept. Set within a cohort of healthcare workers in London, UK, this nested case-control study involved weekly PCR testing of nasopharyngeal swabs along with blood sampling. Healthcare workers were enrolled in the week of the UK lockdown, from 23 to 31 March 2020, and were followed every week for up to 16 weeks. The record originates from a study of early T cells in non-severe SARS-CoV-2 infection (TCRdb year 2021). The study in broad terms: TCR sequencing used bulk RNA from unsorted whole blood, so alpha and beta chains could not be paired.

Measured from the cysteine to the phenylalanine, the CDR3 is 16 residues long. Kept here is only the CDR3 DNA, which spans 48 bases and is read in frame from base 1. V is clipped by 0 bases and J by 1 base, and the sequence between their germline boundaries is 11 bases long. In the germline V gene (reference sequence), CDR1 corresponds to MNHNY and CDR2 to SVGAGI. The protocol used for the library was 5' RACE. The run used a NextSeq 500. The TCR library protocol attached unique molecular identifiers to individual cDNA molecules to correct for sequencing error and PCR bias. Both TCR alpha and beta chains were sequenced, and tight co-correlation was observed between alpha and beta sequence abundances in each sample. For the original study's pipeline: V gene, J gene and CDR3 annotation of TCR sequences was performed with Decombinator V4. TCRs were defined as expanded if a significant change between any two time points was detected under a Poisson model with p below 0.0001. Abundances of TCRs were expressed as counts per million after normalisation to the total number of TCRs sequenced in each sample. TRAV1-2 paired with TRAJ12, TRAJ20 or TRAJ33 defined MAIT TCRs, while TRAV10 paired with TRAJ18 defined iNKT TCRs. VDJdb, accessed 1 November 2021, was searched for CMV, EBV and SARS-CoV-2 annotated TCRs, with TCRs annotated for multiple antigens excluded. TCRdb's own reprocessing of the public reads used fastp at Q25 and MiXCR and kept productive beta chains. Identical CDR3 proteins give one entry, which carries the most common genes and DNA. The V and J calls were determined by TCRdb, not by the authors. For this sample there are some 110,000 distinct CDR3 sequences; 14% to 15% appear just once. Around a fifth of the sample is taken by the ten largest.

Points the paper makes about the study in general: VDJdb matching was skewed toward anti-spike CD8 responses, so virus-specific expansions were likely underestimated and private and CD4 specificities were missed.

The clonotype comes from an adult who was a healthcare worker with PCR-confirmed SARS-CoV-2 infection or an uninfected control (not recorded which). Sequencing was performed on whole blood. The V and J genes are TRBV6-6 and TRBJ2-3, with the D assignment possibly TRBD1 or TRBD2, given 5 matching bases for each. The nucleotide sequence reads as follows: TGTGCCAGCAGTTACTCGGCAGGGACGGGCACAGATACGCAGTATTTT. This encodes CASSYSAGTGTDTQYF.